The entry below describes one T cell receptor beta chain. The data were taken from a study of blood T cell repertoires in COVID-19. V gave up 2 bases and J gave up 2 bases, with 10 bases separating them. The CDR3 is made up of 13 amino acids. Germline V gene sequence: CDR1 GTSNPN, CDR2 SVGIG (reference sequence). TCRdb's table, derived via immunoSEQ multiplex PCR, lists solely in-frame clones and lacks some. The sample gives fewer than 400,000 clones, around nine tenths of which show up once; about 3% is in the top ten. The rearrangement joins TRBV30 to TRBJ2-7, with D unresolved. Sequenced: peripheral blood. The TCR sequence derives from a human donor in a cohort sampled during active COVID-19. DNA for the CDR3: TGTGCCTGGAGTATTCGCCCAGCCTACGAGCAGTACTTC. Translating gives CAWSIRPAYEQYF.